These 31 T cell receptor beta chains came from one sample sequenced in a study of blood T cell repertoires in COVID-19. Clones were sequenced by immunoSEQ multiplex PCR, and TCRdb holds only the in-frame ones, with some missing. The profile shows about 210,000 clones, 88% of them singletons. Sequencing was carried out using peripheral blood. Receptor source: a man in his 70s with acute or convalescent COVID-19.

The V and J genes are TRBV5-1 and TRBJ1-1; the match to TRBD1 covers 8 bases. Germline assignment: CDR1 SGHRS and CDR2 YFSETQ. With 2 bases clipped from V and 0 bases from J, the junction kept 6 bases outside the gene matches. The CDR3 runs to 16 residues. CDR3 sequence reads: CASSFGTGQMNTEAFF. In nucleotides, the CDR3 is TGCGCCAGCAGCTTTGGGACAGGCCAAATGAACACTGAAGCTTTCTTT.

This CDR3 reads CASSQDVTGTWGNTIYF. The CDR3, as DNA: TGCGCCAGCAGCCAAGACGTCACCGGGACTTGGGGAAACACCATATATTTT. This chain links TRBV4-1 with TRBJ1-3; TRBD1 might be the D (5 bases). This CDR3 is built from 17 residues. Germline V CDR1 and CDR2: MGHRA, YSYEKL. V gave up 0 bases and J gave up 4 bases, with 16 bases separating them.

V usage is TRBV29-1 and J usage is TRBJ2-7; the D gene is possibly TRBD1 (5 bases). The CDR3 has 13 amino acids. V lost 3 bases, J lost 5 bases, and 14 bases lay in between. Germline V gene sequence: CDR1 SQVTM, CDR2 ANQGSEA. CDR3 in DNA: TGCAGCGTTGAGGCGCCAGGGTTGGACGAGCAGTACTTC. It codes for CSVEAPGLDEQYF.

The gene calls are TRBV5-1 and TRBJ1-3; no clear D. From germline, CDR1 is SGHRS and CDR2 YFSETQ. V lost 1 base and J lost 2, with 13 bases in between. The CDR3 sequence is 16 residues long. CDR3 residues: CASSLYPLTPGNTIYF. The CDR3 DNA sequence: TGCGCCAGCAGCTTGTACCCACTGACACCTGGAAACACCATATATTTT.

V gene TRBV6-5 combines with J gene TRBJ2-7; 9 bases line up with TRBD1. The J segment lost 3 bases and the V segment lost 4 bases, leaving 7 bases of the junction unmatched. Germline lookup yields CDR1 MNHEY and CDR2 SVGAGI. The CDR3 sequence is 15 residues long. The DNA for the CDR3 is TGTGCCAGCAGTTCGAGGGACAGGGCTTACTACGAGCAGTACTTC. It is translated as CASSSRDRAYYEQYF.

The V call is TRBV19, the J call TRBJ2-3, with D possibly TRBD1 on 5 matching bases. CDR1 and CDR2 (germline): LNHDA, SQIVND (reference sequence). Between the trimmed V and J ends, which lost 6 bases and 2 bases, there was a span of 15 bases. This CDR3 has 15 amino acids. The CDR3 here is CASRGARINTDTQYF. The CDR3 DNA reads TGTGCCAGTAGAGGGGCGCGGATAAACACAGATACGCAGTATTTT.

V is TRBV6-5 and J is TRBJ1-5, with D possibly matching TRBD1 (5 bases). This CDR3 comprises 15 residues. Germline V gene data show CDR1 as MNHEY and CDR2 as SVGAGI. Trimming removed 6 bases at V and 1 base at J, with 13 bases between. As DNA, the CDR3 is TGTGCCAGCAGGGGGGGAGGAGGGAGCAATCAGCCCCAGCATTTT. As protein: CASRGGGGSNQPQHF.

The chain couples TRBV5-8 to TRBJ2-1, with D possibly being TRBD2 (5 bases). V was shortened by 0 bases and J by 14 bases, with 6 bases between the two germline ends. CDR3 length equals 10 residues. Germline CDR1 and CDR2: SGHTS and YDEGEE. Here the CDR3 DNA reads TGTGCCAGCAGCTTGGGGCGGGAGTTCTTC. As protein: CASSLGREFF.

The genes are TRBV5-6 and TRBJ2-5; D gene unclear. Trimming pared 2 bases from V and 2 bases from J, leaving 7 bases between. CDR3 length: 13 residues. Looked up from germline, CDR1 is SGHDT and CDR2 is YYEEEE. Here the CDR3 reads CASSFVAQETQYF. The CDR3 DNA reads as TGTGCCAGCAGCTTCGTGGCACAAGAGACCCAGTACTTC.

The V gene is TRBV19, the J gene TRBJ2-1; 8 bases align to TRBD1. The CDR3 is 15 amino acids. V shed 8 bases, J shed 4 bases, and the junction held 10 bases outside the gene matches. CDR1 LNHDA and CDR2 SQIVND come from the germline V gene (reference sequence). This CDR3 reads CASGEARGHYNEQFF. As DNA, the CDR3 is TGTGCCAGTGGTGAGGCCAGGGGGCATTACAATGAGCAGTTCTTC.

CDR3 DNA: TGTGCCAGCAGCTTGGGACTTTGGGGGGATACGCAGTATTTT. This gives the protein CASSLGLWGDTQYF. This sequence joins TRBV7-2 and TRBJ2-3; a possible D gene is TRBD2 (6 bases). The CDR3 contains 14 residues. The germline V gene has CDR1 SGHTA and CDR2 FQGNSA. Trimming cost V 3 bases and J 6 bases, with 13 bases left between them. Looking up the rest from reference TRBV7-2 and TRBJ2-3 gives the full variable domain: GAGVSQSPSNKVTEKGKDVELRCDPISGHTALYWYRQSLGQGLEFLIYFQGNSAPDKSGLPSDRFSAERTGGSVSTLTIQRTQQEDSAVYLCASSLGLWGDTQYFGPGTRLTVL.

The chain is built from TRBV18 and TRBJ1-1, with TRBD1 matching 8 bases. CDR3 size: 13 residues. Germline assignment: CDR1 KGHSH and CDR2 LQKENI. J gave up 5 bases and V 5 bases, and 4 bases lay outside the gene matches. The CDR3 sequence is CASSLQGGTEAFF. As DNA, the CDR3 is TGTGCCAGCTCATTACAGGGGGGAACTGAAGCTTTCTTT.

The chain couples TRBV7-9 to TRBJ1-2; D gene uncertain. CDR3 length equals 14 residues. CDR1 and CDR2 (germline): SEHNR, FQNEAQ (reference sequence). Trimming removed 5 bases from V and 4 bases from J, with 14 bases in between. The CDR3 loop is CASSQRYEGYGYTF. The CDR3 DNA reads as TGTGCCAGCAGCCAGAGATACGAGGGCTATGGCTACACCTTC.

This clone has only one observation. V gene TRBV6-2 or TRBV6-3 combines with J gene TRBJ2-7; 9 bases are a match to TRBD2. The ends lost 7 bases at V and 4 bases at J; junction bases unmatched: 11. Germline lookup yields CDR1 MNHEY and CDR2 SVGEGT. The CDR3 consists of 15 residues. This chain's CDR3 is CASTPRGSGRYEQYF. DNA for the CDR3: TGTGCCAGCACCCCCAGGGGGAGCGGGAGGTACGAGCAGTACTTC.

The chain carries TRBV28 and TRBJ2-7; TRBD2 agrees at 8 bases. With V trimmed by 5 bases and J by 3 bases, 9 bases remained unmatched. CDR3 length: 15 residues. Looked up from germline, CDR1 is MDHEN and CDR2 is SYDVKM. The CDR3 coding sequence is TGTGCCAGCAGTACCTTTTCGGGAGGGCTCTACGAGCAGTACTTC. It translates to CASSTFSGGLYEQYF. The complete variable domain, with remaining parts taken from reference TRBV28 and TRBJ2-7, reads DVKVTQSSRYLVKRTGEKVFLECVQDMDHENMFWYRQDPGLGLRLIYFSYDVKMKEKGDIPEGYSVSREKKERFSLILESASTNQTSMYLCASSTFSGGLYEQYFGPGTRLTVT.

This clone was recorded once. V is TRBV7-2 and J is TRBJ2-2, with 8 nucleotides matching TRBD1. CDR1 and CDR2 (germline): SGHTA, FQGNSA. After removal of 6 bases from V and 0 bases from J, the junction contained 3 bases not matched to a gene. The CDR3 spans 15 residues. CDR3 in DNA: TGTGCCAGCAGTCAACAGGGGGCGAACACCGGGGAGCTGTTTTTT. It specifies CASSQQGANTGELFF.

This rearrangement joins TRBV10-3 to TRBJ1-2; TRBD1 matches 7 bases. The V and J ends lost 11 bases and 7 bases, in that order; junction bases with no gene match: 10. The CDR3 has 12 residues. Looked up from germline, CDR1 is ENHRY and CDR2 is SYGVKD. The CDR3 coding sequence is TGTGCCTCCAGGGGGGCTAAGGGTGGCTACACCTTC. This translates into CASRGAKGGYTF.

The sample holds a few counts of this clone. V usage is TRBV3-1 (or the pseudogene TRBV3-2) and J usage is TRBJ2-2, with D possibly being TRBD1 (6 bases). Germline assignment: CDR1 LGHDT and CDR2 YNNKEL (reference sequence). V was cut by 5 bases and J by 1 base, with 11 bases left in between. The CDR3 loop spans 15 amino acids. CDR3 amino acids: CASSAPTGNTGELFF. CDR3 in DNA: TGTGCCAGCAGCGCCCCGACAGGGAACACCGGGGAGCTGTTTTTT.

Only a few counts were recorded for this clone. The rearrangement uses TRBV19 and TRBJ2-1; 16 bases agree with TRBD2. V shed 3 bases, J shed 3 bases, and the junction held 11 bases outside the gene matches. Germline CDR1 reads LNHDA; CDR2 reads SQIVND (reference sequence). The CDR3 contains 20 residues. The CDR3: CASSIFGGLAGGQSYNEQFF. The CDR3 DNA reads as TGTGCCAGTAGTATTTTTGGGGGACTAGCGGGAGGGCAAAGCTACAATGAGCAGTTCTTC.

The V and J genes are TRBV15 and TRBJ2-1; TRBD1 is a possible D gene (5 bases). V lost 1 base, J lost 10 bases, and 11 bases lay in between. This CDR3 spans 13 amino acids. The germline V gene has CDR1 LNHNV and CDR2 YYDKDF (reference sequence). The CDR3 coding sequence is TGTGCCACCAGCAGAGTCCAGGGCAGAGAGCAGTTCTTC. It encodes CATSRVQGREQFF.

The chain carries TRBV4-3 and TRBJ2-7; TRBD1 might be the D (5 bases). With 0 bases removed from V and 4 bases from J, the gap between germline ends came to 7 bases. CDR1 is LGHNA, CDR2 YSLEER, per germline. The CDR3 runs to 13 residues. In DNA, the CDR3 is TGCGCCAGCAGCCAAGACAGGGTTTACGAGCAGTACTTC. The encoded protein is CASSQDRVYEQYF.

V is TRBV6-2 or TRBV6-3 and J is TRBJ2-7, with D perhaps TRBD1 (6 bases). This CDR3 contains 14 residues. The germline V and J ends were trimmed by 6 bases and 3 bases, with 15 bases remaining between them. Germline CDR1 is MNHEY and CDR2 is SVGEGT. CDR3 sequence (DNA): TGTGCCAGCAGGTACCAACAGGGAGTCTACGAGCAGTACTTC. Amino acids: CASRYQQGVYEQYF.

The J gene is TRBJ2-7, the V gene TRBV2; D possibly corresponds to TRBD2 (5 bases). CDR3 length equals 12 residues. Trimming took off 1 base at V and 10 bases at J, with 11 bases between the two ends. CDR1 is SNHLY, CDR2 FYNNEI, per germline. CDR3 sequence reads: CASSEVSGIQYF. For the CDR3, the DNA is TGTGCCAGCAGTGAAGTATCGGGGATCCAGTACTTC.

The chain employs TRBV14 and TRBJ2-3, with TRBD2 identical over 13 bases. The CDR3 is made up of 16 amino acids. Germline V lookup: CDR1 SGHDN, CDR2 FVKESK. V was clipped by 2 bases and J by 7 bases; unmatched bases: 6. The CDR3 is CASSQRLLAGGNTQYF. CDR3 nucleotide sequence: TGTGCCAGCAGCCAACGGTTACTAGCGGGAGGGAATACGCAGTATTTT. Drawing the rest from reference TRBV14 and TRBJ2-3, the complete variable domain is EAGVTQFPSHSVIEKGQTVTLRCDPISGHDNLYWYRRVMGKEIKFLLHFVKESKQDESGMPNNRFLAERTGGTYSTLKVQPAELEDSGVYFCASSQRLLAGGNTQYFGPGTRLTVL.

The chain uses TRBV4-1 and TRBJ2-1; 10 bases are shared with TRBD2. The CDR3 runs 17 residues. The germline CDR1 and CDR2 sequences are MGHRA and YSYEKL. V lost 4 bases to trimming and J lost 0 bases; unmatched junction nucleotides: 6. CDR3 loop: CASSPSGRHSSYNEQFF. CDR3 DNA: TGCGCCAGCAGCCCTAGCGGGAGACACAGCTCCTACAATGAGCAGTTCTTC.

The CDR3 nucleotides read TGTGCCAGCAGCTTAGTGGACAGGGCTAACAATGAGCAGTTCTTC. Amino acid sequence: CASSLVDRANNEQFF. The chain uses TRBV11-2 and TRBJ2-1, with 8 bases matching TRBD1. CDR1 and CDR2 from the germline V gene are SGHAT and FQNNGV. With 1 base clipped from V and 5 bases from J, the junction kept 4 bases outside the gene matches. The CDR3 is 15 amino acids.

The rearrangement joins TRBV28 to TRBJ2-2; 9 nucleotides match TRBD2. The germline V gene has CDR1 MDHEN and CDR2 SYDVKM. The CDR3 length is 17 residues. Germline trimming cut 7 bases from V and 0 bases from J; bases unmatched to any gene: 9. The CDR3 DNA sequence: TGTGCCAGCACCACCGCGGGGGGGAGAGCGAACACCGGGGAGCTGTTTTTT. Encoded protein: CASTTAGGRANTGELFF.

J is TRBJ2-7 and V is TRBV19; TRBD1 is a possible D gene (6 bases). The CDR3 extends over 14 amino acids. Trimming cost V 4 bases and J 6 bases, with 16 bases left between them. Germline lookup yields CDR1 LNHDA and CDR2 SQIVND (reference sequence). Here the CDR3 DNA reads TGTGCCAGTAGTAATGACAGGCTCGCTCCCGAGCAGTACTTC. This sequence encodes CASSNDRLAPEQYF.

The gene calls are TRBV5-6 and TRBJ1-6; a possible D gene is TRBD1 (5 bases). V lost 4 bases and J lost 7, with 12 bases in between. Germline CDR1 SGHDT, CDR2 YYEEEE. The CDR3 has 14 residues. This chain's CDR3 is CASSRRVLNSPLHF. CDR3 nucleotides: TGTGCCAGCAGCCGCAGGGTTTTAAATTCACCCCTCCACTTT. The variable domain in full, with the rest retrieved from reference TRBV5-6 and TRBJ1-6, is DAGVTQSPTHLIKTRGQQVTLRCSPKSGHDTVSWYQQALGQGPQFIFQYYEEEERQRGNFPDRFSGHQFPNYSSELNVNALLLGDSALYLCASSRRVLNSPLHFGNGTRLTVT.

This chain uses TRBV11-2 with TRBJ2-7; 8 bases map to TRBD2. Germline CDR1 is SGHAT and CDR2 is FQNNGV. The CDR3 is made up of 16 amino acids. The V segment lost 1 base and the J segment 3 bases; nucleotides outside the gene matches: 8. The chain's CDR3 is CASSLAPWSGSYEQYF. In nucleotides, the CDR3 is TGTGCCAGCAGCTTAGCCCCGTGGAGCGGGAGCTACGAGCAGTACTTC. Combining the CDR3 with reference TRBV11-2 and TRBJ2-7 gives the whole variable domain EAGVAQSPRYKIIEKRQSVAFWCNPISGHATLYWYQQILGQGPKLLIQFQNNGVVDDSQLPKDRFSAERLKGVDSTLKIQPAKLEDSAVYLCASSLAPWSGSYEQYFGPGTRLTVT.

The chain employs TRBV29-1 and TRBJ2-7, with D possibly TRBD1 on 5 matching bases. The CDR3 contains 13 residues. Germline loops: CDR1 SQVTM, CDR2 ANQGSEA. V gave up 6 bases and J gave up 3 bases, with 15 bases separating them. DNA of the CDR3: TGCAGCGTACAGGAGACCCAAATCTACGAGCAGTACTTC. Protein product: CSVQETQIYEQYF.